The clone carrying this TCR beta chain came up once. The antigen is unknown. V was pared by 3 bases and J by 4 bases, with 13 bases between. Germline V gene sequence: CDR1 WSHSY, CDR2 SAAADI. This CDR3 is 15 amino acids long. The record originates from a study of radiation and T cells in renal cell carcinoma. Study results and limitations: Top tumor clonotypes rose in blood 2 weeks post-radiation, then contracted.

TCRdb's copy holds only in-frame clones and misses some; the assay was immunoSEQ multiplex PCR. Among around 30,000 clones listed, around 85% were seen once. Stated time point: blood 4 weeks post-SBRT, at nephrectomy. Sample treatment: 15 Gy SBRT to primary tumor, nephrectomy 4 weeks later. Radiation-treated patients gave blood at baseline, week 2 and week 4. Sequencing was performed on blood, taken from a patient whose treatment included radiotherapy and nephrectomy. The receptor's source is a man in his sixties with renal cell carcinoma. V usage is TRBV10-2 and J usage is TRBJ2-1, with D possibly matching TRBD2 (5 bases). CDR3 loop: CASSDGLTTYNEQFF. CDR3 nucleotides: TGCGCCAGCAGTGATGGACTGACGACTTACAATGAGCAGTTCTTC.